This T cell receptor beta chain was recovered during a study of cytomegalovirus exposure and HLA in healthy donors. Nominally healthy donors were sampled, though unrecorded immune exposures were likely. CDR1 is SNHLY, CDR2 FYNNEI, per germline. The CDR3 loop spans 16 amino acids. The V and J ends lost 4 bases and 4 bases respectively, with 19 bases between them. Study-wide results and caveats: Some public TCRs appeared in many individuals, while most sequences were rare. In vitro checks showed that three CMV-associated chains really do target CMV antigens. The authors later linked a missense DCLRE1C variant to TCR beta V- and J-gene trimming.

Primers: 60 Vbeta forward and 13 Jbeta reverse. TCRdb's copy holds only in-frame clones and misses some; the assay was immunoSEQ multiplex PCR. This table has 90,000 to 140,000 clones, around 75% appearing once. Points on this clone: Its target is unknown.

The chain employs TRBV2 and TRBJ1-2; D perhaps matches TRBD1 (5 bases). This clonotype was obtained from a man between 25 and 39 years old in good health and CMV-seronegative. Material for sequencing was PBMCs. The CDR3 DNA reads as TGTGCCAGCAGTGCCGGGATCGGGAACGGGGGCTATGGCTACACCTTC. It specifies CASSAGIGNGGYGYTF.